This is a list of T cell receptor beta chains from one sample in a study of blood T cell repertoires in COVID-19. Sequencing was performed with immunoSEQ multiplex PCR; in TCRdb, only in-frame clones are kept and a portion is missing. The sample has about 220,000 clones, about 90% seen once. Input material: PBMCs or T cells enriched from blood (not recorded which). Receptor source: a man aged 25-45 years who had been exposed to COVID-19. The CDR3 runs from the conserved cysteine through the conserved F or W. A D gene is named only where the DNA matches it firmly. Not every row has a clone size; where given, it reads once, few, many or a size class.

cdr3_nt cdr3_aa cdr3_length j_call v_call d_call clone_size
TGTGCCAGCAGCTCGGGGGGTAGCTCTGGGGCCAACGTCCTGACTTTC CASSSGGSSGANVLTF 16 TRBJ2-6 TRBV5-4 TRBD2 .
TGTGCCAGCAGCCTTACGGGACAGACCTACGAGCAGTACTTC CASSLTGQTYEQYF 14 TRBJ2-7 TRBV4-2 TRBD1 .
TGTGCCAGCAGTCAAGGACAGGGGGACTACACCTTC CASSQGQGDYTF 12 TRBJ1-2 TRBV27 TRBD1 once
TGTGCTAGTGGGCTTCGCCTTCTCGACAGGCGCAATCAGCCCCAGCATTTT CASGLRLLDRRNQPQHF 17 TRBJ1-5 TRBV12-5 . once
TGTGCCAGCAGCATGACAGGGGGCAGGCCCCAGCATTTT CASSMTGGRPQHF 13 TRBJ1-5 TRBV7-9 TRBD1 .
TGTGCCAGTAGTCCGGGTTTGGAGACCCAGTACTTC CASSPGLETQYF 12 TRBJ2-5 TRBV19 . .
TGTGCCAGCAGCGTGAGAGGTAGTTTCTACGAGCAGTACTTC CASSVRGSFYEQYF 14 TRBJ2-7 TRBV7-8 . .
TGTGCCAGCAGCCGTTCAGGGGGCCAAGAGACCCAGTACTTC CASSRSGGQETQYF 14 TRBJ2-5 TRBV7-9 TRBD1 .
TGTGCCAGCAGCCAAGATCCTGCAGGGGGCGCACCCCTCCACTTT CASSQDPAGGAPLHF 15 TRBJ1-6 TRBV4-2 TRBD1 .
TGTGCCAGCAGCGTTTTATACAGGGCCCGAAAGAAGACCCAGTACTTC CASSVLYRARKKTQYF 16 TRBJ2-5 TRBV11-2 . .
TGTGCCAGCAGCGATCACGTGGGAGTGGAGCTCTACAATGAGCAGTTCTTC CASSDHVGVELYNEQFF 17 TRBJ2-1 TRBV4-2 . once
TGCGCCAGCAGCCTTACAGAGATCACCGGGGAGCTGTTTTTT CASSLTEITGELFF 14 TRBJ2-2 TRBV4-1 . few
TGTGCCAGCAGCCTCGGACTAGCGGGGGGGCAAGAGACCCAGTACTTC CASSLGLAGGQETQYF 16 TRBJ2-5 TRBV7-3 TRBD2 .
TGTGCCAGCAGCTTAGTCGGCAATCAGCCCCAGCATTTT CASSLVGNQPQHF 13 TRBJ1-5 TRBV11-2 . few
TGTGCCAGCAGAGTACAGGGAAGGGACACTGAAGCTTTCTTT CASRVQGRDTEAFF 14 TRBJ1-1 TRBV27 . .
TGTGCCAGCAGTAACGGACAGAGGGAGACCCAGTACTTC CASSNGQRETQYF 13 TRBJ2-5 TRBV6-5 . .
TGTGCCAGCAGGGAGGGATACAATTCACCCCTCCACTTT CASREGYNSPLHF 13 TRBJ1-6 TRBV12-3/TRBV12-4 . .
TGTGCCAGCAGCGGACAGGGGGTTCTAACAGATACGCAGTATTTT CASSGQGVLTDTQYF 15 TRBJ2-3 TRBV9 TRBD1 .
TGTGCCAGCAGCCAGCAGTTCGGGAGGGGAGATACGCAGTATTTT CASSQQFGRGDTQYF 15 TRBJ2-3 TRBV14 TRBD2 .
TGTGCCAGCAGCTCGCCGCGGGGCGACTCCTACGAGCAGTACTTC CASSSPRGDSYEQYF 15 TRBJ2-7 TRBV5-4 . .
TGTGCCAGCAGCTTGGCCGGAGCGAACACTGAAGCTTTCTTT CASSLAGANTEAFF 14 TRBJ1-1 TRBV5-4 . .
TGTGCCAGCAGCCAATCACAGGGCAACACCGGGGAGCTGTTTTTT CASSQSQGNTGELFF 15 TRBJ2-2 TRBV16 . .
TGTGCCAGCAGCCTCAGGGGATCGTCCAATGAGCAGTTCTTC CASSLRGSSNEQFF 14 TRBJ2-1 TRBV6-4 . few
TGTGCCAGCAGACTCGAGCGGGGGGCCGACACCGGGGAGCTGTTTTTT CASRLERGADTGELFF 16 TRBJ2-2 TRBV2 TRBD2 .
TGTGCCAGCAGCCAACCTAGCGGGGGACTCCAATCGAACACCGGGGAGCTGTTTTTT CASSQPSGGLQSNTGELFF 19 TRBJ2-2 TRBV4-2 TRBD2 .
TGTGCCAGCAGCCAAGGCCGAAGGGGCCCCACTGAAGCTTTCTTT CASSQGRRGPTEAFF 15 TRBJ1-1 TRBV3-1/TRBV3-2 . .
TGCGCCAGCAGCCTCCGTAGTGGCAGGGAGGTGACTGAGCAGTTCTTC CASSLRSGREVTEQFF 16 TRBJ2-1 TRBV4-1 . .
TGTGCCAGCAGCCATGGGGACAGTGGAAACACCATATATTTT CASSHGDSGNTIYF 14 TRBJ1-3 TRBV3-1/TRBV3-2 TRBD1 .
TGTGCCAGCAGTCCGGACTATGGCTACACCTTC CASSPDYGYTF 11 TRBJ1-2 TRBV2 . .
TGTGCCAGCAGCCCAGAGGGCCACGAAAAACTGTTTTTT CASSPEGHEKLFF 13 TRBJ1-4 TRBV9 . .
TGTGCCAGCAGCCCCCCAGGGGTTGGAAGCACAGATACGCAGTATTTT CASSPPGVGSTDTQYF 16 TRBJ2-3 TRBV7-9 . .
TGTGCCAGCAGTTACGACAGGGGCCCTCGGGGTTCTGAAGCTTTCTTT CASSYDRGPRGSEAFF 16 TRBJ1-1 TRBV7-2 TRBD1 .
TGTGCCAGCAGCGAATCAAGGGGTAATCAGCCCCAGCATTTT CASSESRGNQPQHF 14 TRBJ1-5 TRBV5-6 . .